The clone carrying this T cell receptor beta chain was recorded only once. Its antigen is undetermined. This sample is part of a study of CD8+CD57+ T cells in acquired aplastic anemia. The ends were cut back, 4 bases at V and 6 bases at J, with 13 bases in the middle. Per germline, CDR1 SEHNR and CDR2 FQNEAQ (reference sequence). This CDR3 contains 15 residues. Points from the study as a whole: Patients and controls shared 25 to 35 CD8+ CDR3 sequences, which appeared highly expressed in patients and within their immunodominant clones.

The patients chosen for sequencing had shown expansion of CD8+CD57+ cells (detected by flow cytometry). The study profiled TCR beta VDJ and CDR3 using genomic DNA as template. TCRdb re-called the reads with MiXCR, one entry per CDR3 protein. The table has roughly 180,000 distinct CDR3 sequences, roughly 65% seen once; the top ten hold about 39%. The rearrangement links TRBV7-9 to TRBJ1-6, with D possibly matching TRBD1 (5 bases). The clonotype was recovered from a human donor with aplastic anemia. The sequenced sample consisted of sorted CD4+, CD8+, or CD8+CD57+ T cells (not recorded which) from PBMCs. CDR3 nucleotide sequence: TGTGCCAGCAGCTCCCCGACAGAACCTAATTCACCCCTCCACTTT. This codes for CASSSPTEPNSPLHF.